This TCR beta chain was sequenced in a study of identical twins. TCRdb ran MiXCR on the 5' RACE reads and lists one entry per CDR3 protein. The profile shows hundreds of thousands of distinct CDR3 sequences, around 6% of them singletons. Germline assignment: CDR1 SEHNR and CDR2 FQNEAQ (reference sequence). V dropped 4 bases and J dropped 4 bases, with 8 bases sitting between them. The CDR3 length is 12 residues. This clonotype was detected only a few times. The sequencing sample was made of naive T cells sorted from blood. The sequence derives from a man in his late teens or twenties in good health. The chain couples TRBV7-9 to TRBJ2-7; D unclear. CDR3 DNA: TGTGCCAGCAGCTCTAGGATATACGAGCAGTACTTC. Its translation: CASSSRIYEQYF. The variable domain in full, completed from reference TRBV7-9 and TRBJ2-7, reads DTGVSQNPRHKITKRGQNVTFRCDPISEHNRLYWYRQTLGQGPEFLTYFQNEAQLEKSRLLSDRFSAERPKGSFSTLEIQRTEQGDSAMYLCASSSRIYEQYFGPGTRLTVT.